This TCR beta chain was obtained from a study of blood T cell repertoires in COVID-19. Study details: There were acute and convalescent COVID-19 samples, and they came from the United States, Italy and Spain. Sample material is recorded as cDNA or gDNA derived from T cells, B-cell-depleted T cells, or PBMCs.

Unmatched junction bases numbered 14, after V lost 2 bases and J lost 1 base. This CDR3 is built from 18 residues. Germline V gene data show CDR1 as LGHNA and CDR2 as YSLEER. Source study methods: Using reference gene primer amplification, nucleated cell counts were estimated. Method: immunoSEQ multiplex PCR; TCRdb's copy keeps in-frame clones and lacks some. D and trimming were read from the DNA, whereas the V and J calls and clone size are those reported in that table. The table has about 120,000 clones, around three quarters seen once. This clone was observed a handful of times. The sample consisted of peripheral blood. V usage is TRBV4-3 and J usage is TRBJ2-7, with 7 bases matching TRBD2. The sequence was obtained from a man between 60 and 70 years old with active or convalescent COVID-19. The DNA for the CDR3 is TGCGCCAGCAGCCAATATCTTGACCGAGCGGGATCATCCTACGAGCAGTACTTC. Translation: CASSQYLDRAGSSYEQYF.